A selection of T cell receptor beta chains follows, all from one sample in a study of T-cell reconstitution after alpha-beta-depleted transplantation in children. TCRdb passed the PCR reads through MiXCR, listing each CDR3 protein once. The sample lists more than 150,000 distinct CDR3 sequences, about 6.3% seen once, with roughly 3% in the top ten. Sequences were derived from PBMCs from the stem cell graft donor, sampled from the stem cell graft. The receptor source for this set is a human donor who donated a stem cell graft to a child with Wiskott-Aldrich syndrome. Each CDR3 is given with its conserved first and last residue. A D gene is named only where the DNA matches it firmly. Expanded clones are given a class, and other clones once, few, many or no size at all.

>TRBJ2-1|24|TRBD2|.|TRBV4-3
TGCGCCAGCAGCCAAGGATTACCCTCGACTAGCGGGAGACCGGGGGCGAGCTCCTACAATGAGCAGTTCTTC
CASSQGLPSTSGRPGASSYNEQFF
>TRBJ2-1|14|TRBD2|many|TRBV29-1
TGCAGCGTTGAAAATCCGGGACTAAAAAATGAGCAGTTCTTC
CSVENPGLKNEQFF
>TRBJ2-7|13|.|many|TRBV7-6
TGTGCCAGCAGCCCGGGTCCCAACTACGAGCAGTACTTC
CASSPGPNYEQYF
>TRBJ1-2|13|.|many|TRBV7-2
TGTGCCAGCAGCTTAAAGGGAGGCTATGGCTACACCTTC
CASSLKGGYGYTF
>TRBJ1-1|12|.|many|TRBV10-3
TGTGCCATCAGTGGACAGGACACTGAAGCTTTCTTT
CAISGQDTEAFF
>TRBJ2-1|16|.|many|TRBV7-9
TGTGCCAGCAGTCAAAGGACCGTTGGTGATGGCAATGAGCAGTTCTTC
CASSQRTVGDGNEQFF
>TRBJ2-1|12|.|once|TRBV19
TGTGCCAGTAGTGGGTGGAACAATGAGCAGTTCTTC
CASSGWNNEQFF
>TRBJ1-2|14|.|many|TRBV5-1
TGCGCCAGCAGCTTGGGAACAGCAAACTATGGCTACACCTTC
CASSLGTANYGYTF
>TRBJ1-2|17|TRBD1|many|TRBV7-9
TGTGCCAGCAGCAGTATGATCCGGGACAGGGGGCCCGTTGGCTACACCTTC
CASSSMIRDRGPVGYTF
>TRBJ1-1|12|.|many|TRBV20-1
TGCAGTGCTAGCGTCGGTGGACCCGAAGCTTTCTTT
CSASVGGPEAFF
>TRBJ1-1|15|.|many|TRBV6-2/TRBV6-3
TGTGCCAGCAGTACTCCGAGGGGAGAGAACACTGAAGCTTTCTTT
CASSTPRGENTEAFF
>TRBJ2-1|14|TRBD1|many|TRBV6-1
TGTGCCAGCATAGATTCGGGACAGGGTAACGAGCAGTTCTTC
CASIDSGQGNEQFF
>TRBJ1-1|13|.|many|TRBV20-1
TGCAGTGCTAGCACAGGAGTGAACACTGAAGCTTTCTTT
CSASTGVNTEAFF
>TRBJ2-1|17|TRBD1|.|TRBV24-1
TGTGCCACCAGTGATGAGACCGGGACAGGGGTAGTGAATGAGCAGTTCTTC
CATSDETGTGVVNEQFF
>TRBJ2-6|19|.|many|TRBV9
TGTGCCAGCAGCGTAGTCCCGATTGGTGGGGGTTATGGGGCCAACGTCCTGACTTTC
CASSVVPIGGGYGANVLTF
>TRBJ2-1|15|.|many|TRBV7-2
TGTGCCAGCAGCAGCAGCCTCGCTGCCTACAATGAGCAGTTCTTC
CASSSSLAAYNEQFF
>TRBJ1-4|13|TRBD1|many|TRBV15
TGTGCCACCGGGGACAGACCTAATGAAAAACTGTTTTTT
CATGDRPNEKLFF
>TRBJ2-6|15|.|many|TRBV5-1
TGCGCCAGCAGCTTGGCCAAGGCGGGGGCCAACGTCCTGACTTTC
CASSLAKAGANVLTF
>TRBJ2-2|14|.|many|TRBV20-1
TGCAGTGCTAGTGTGGATCCGAACACCGGGGAGCTGTTTTTT
CSASVDPNTGELFF
>TRBJ2-5|13|.|many|TRBV29-1
TGCAGCGTGGCAGGGGGGCACGGAGAGACCCAGTACTTC
CSVAGGHGETQYF
>TRBJ2-7|14|.|.|TRBV6-1
TGTGCCAGCAGGCCTACAGGGCCGAACCACGAGCAGTACTTC
CASRPTGPNHEQYF
>TRBJ2-7|14|.|many|TRBV12-3/TRBV12-4
TGTGCCAGCAGTACCCCCGAAAGGGTGGGTGAGCAGTACTTC
CASSTPERVGEQYF
>TRBJ1-1|13|TRBD1|many|TRBV5-5
TGTGCCAGCGAACAGGGGGTGAACACTGAAGCTTTCTTT
CASEQGVNTEAFF
>TRBJ2-7|14|.|many|TRBV12-3/TRBV12-4
TGTGCCAGCAGTTTACTGGGACCAATCTACGAGCAGTACTTC
CASSLLGPIYEQYF
>TRBJ1-2|12|.|many|TRBV10-2
TGCGCCAGCAGTGAAAACGACTATGGCTACACCTTC
CASSENDYGYTF
>TRBJ1-6|16|TRBD1|many|TRBV4-1
TGCGCCAGCAGCCAAGAAGAGGGACAGGGCGGATCACCCCTCCACTTT
CASSQEEGQGGSPLHF
>TRBJ1-1|12|.|many|TRBV29-1
TGCAGCGTTGAAGGGGGGGACACTGAAGCTTTCTTT
CSVEGGDTEAFF
>TRBJ1-1|13|.|.|TRBV12-3/TRBV12-4
TGTGCCAGCAGTTTTTCAACTACCACTGAAGCTTTCTTT
CASSFSTTTEAFF
>TRBJ1-2|13|TRBD1|many|TRBV27
TGTGCCAGCAGTTTCCGGACAGGGTATGGCTACACCTTC
CASSFRTGYGYTF
>TRBJ2-5|12|.|many|TRBV29-1
TGCAGCGTAAAGGGGTACCAAGAGACCCAGTACTTC
CSVKGYQETQYF
>TRBJ2-1|13|TRBD1|many|TRBV5-1
TGCGCCAGCAGGCAGGGACAGGGCCATGAGCAGTTCTTC
CASRQGQGHEQFF
>TRBJ1-6|13|.|many|TRBV12-3/TRBV12-4
TGTGCCAGCAGTTCGGGGGCAAATTCACCCCTCCACTTT
CASSSGANSPLHF
>TRBJ1-2|16|.|few|TRBV7-9
TGTGCCAGCAGCTTAGCGATGGGACGGGGGATGCGAGGCTACACCTTC
CASSLAMGRGMRGYTF
>TRBJ2-4|15|TRBD1|many|TRBV10-3
TGTGCCATCAGTGAGTCGGGACAGACAGTAAACATTCAGTACTTC
CAISESGQTVNIQYF
>TRBJ2-7|13|.|many|TRBV12-3/TRBV12-4
TGTGCCAGCTGTTACAGGGGAGGATACGAGCAGTACTTC
CASCYRGGYEQYF
>TRBJ2-7|14|TRBD1|many|TRBV20-1
TGCAGTGCCCGAATACTCGGGACAGCATACGAGCAGTACTTC
CSARILGTAYEQYF
>TRBJ2-3|13|.|many|TRBV20-1
TGCAGTGCCCTCGACTCGCCCACAGATACGCAGTATTTT
CSALDSPTDTQYF
>TRBJ1-2|16|.|many|TRBV25-1
TGTGCCAGCAGTGGCGGAACCGGGGGGAAGGGGGTTGGCTACACCTTC
CASSGGTGGKGVGYTF
>TRBJ1-4|15|.|many|TRBV20-1
TGCAGTGCTAGATTAGGCGGAGGTTTTAATGAAAAACTGTTTTTT
CSARLGGGFNEKLFF
>TRBJ2-1|15|.|many|TRBV5-1
TGCGCCAGCAGTCCCCGGGACACTCTGTACAATGAGCAGTTCTTC
CASSPRDTLYNEQFF
>TRBJ2-7|15|TRBD2|many|TRBV5-1
TGCGCCAGCAGCTTATTCACTAGCGGTTTCTACGAGCAGTACTTC
CASSLFTSGFYEQYF
>TRBJ2-7|14|TRBD1|many|TRBV20-1
TGCAGTGCTAGACGGGGGACAGGGGGGTACGAGCAGTACTTC
CSARRGTGGYEQYF
>TRBJ2-3|15|.|many|TRBV5-1
TGCGCCAGCAGCTTGCCAGATAAAGCGGCAGATACGCAGTATTTT
CASSLPDKAADTQYF
>TRBJ1-1|9|.|many|TRBV7-9
TGTGCCAGCAGCGTGGGTGCTTTCTTT
CASSVGAFF
>TRBJ1-2|15|TRBD1|many|TRBV20-1
TGCAGTGCTAGAGATTTGCGGGACAGGCTCTATGGCTACACCTTC
CSARDLRDRLYGYTF
>TRBJ2-3|15|.|.|TRBV30
TGTGCCTGGAGTGGGTCGGTAGTAGTCACAGATACGCAGTATTTT
CAWSGSVVVTDTQYF
>TRBJ1-1|13|.|many|TRBV29-1
TGCAGCGTTGACGGACGGATGAACACTGAAGCTTTCTTT
CSVDGRMNTEAFF
>TRBJ1-1|16|TRBD1|.|TRBV5-1
TGCGCCAGCAGCTTATTTTGGACAGGTCAGAACACTGAAGCTTTCTTT
CASSLFWTGQNTEAFF
>TRBJ2-7|16|TRBD2|many|TRBV7-2
TGTGCCAGCAGCTCGATTCTGGGACTAGGAGCGGACGAGCAGTACTTC
CASSSILGLGADEQYF
>TRBJ1-2|14|TRBD1|many|TRBV6-1
TGTGCCAGCTGGACAGGGGGCGCCGGGTCTGGCTACACCTTC
CASWTGGAGSGYTF
>TRBJ2-1|14|TRBD1|.|TRBV7-8
TGTGCCAGCAGCTGGGGAGACAGGGTCTATGAGCAGTTCTTC
CASSWGDRVYEQFF
>TRBJ2-1|16|TRBD2|many|TRBV4-3
TGCGCCAGCAGCCATTCTCTAGCGGGAGAACGGAATGAGCAGTTCTTC
CASSHSLAGERNEQFF
>TRBJ2-7|18|.|few|TRBV11-2
TGTGCCAGCAGCCTCAACCCGACTCCGAGGGAGAGCTCCTACGAGCAGTACTTC
CASSLNPTPRESSYEQYF
>TRBJ1-5|13|TRBD1|many|TRBV20-1
TGCAGTGCTAGCACAGGGGTCAATCAGCCCCAGCATTTT
CSASTGVNQPQHF